This T cell receptor beta chain stems from a study of molecular identifiers for immune sequencing clone quantification. TCRdb ran MiXCR on the PCR reads and lists one entry per CDR3 protein. The sample includes under 600,000 distinct CDR3 sequences, about a fifth of them seen just once. V lost 3 bases, J lost 5 bases, and 8 bases lay in between. The length of the CDR3 is 13 residues. This clonotype was detected a few times. The V gene is TRBV12-3 or TRBV12-4, the J gene TRBJ2-1; D not resolved. Sequencing was carried out using naive CD8+ T cells from blood, with Jurkat cell RNA spiked in. The subset is: FACS-sorted CD8+CD4-CCR7+CD45RA+ naive T cells. The clonotype was recovered from a human donor in good health. Some libraries in this study had Jurkat cell RNA spiked in. The CDR3 sequence is CASSFGFDNEQFF. The CDR3 coding sequence is TGTGCCAGCAGTTTTGGATTCGACAATGAGCAGTTCTTC.